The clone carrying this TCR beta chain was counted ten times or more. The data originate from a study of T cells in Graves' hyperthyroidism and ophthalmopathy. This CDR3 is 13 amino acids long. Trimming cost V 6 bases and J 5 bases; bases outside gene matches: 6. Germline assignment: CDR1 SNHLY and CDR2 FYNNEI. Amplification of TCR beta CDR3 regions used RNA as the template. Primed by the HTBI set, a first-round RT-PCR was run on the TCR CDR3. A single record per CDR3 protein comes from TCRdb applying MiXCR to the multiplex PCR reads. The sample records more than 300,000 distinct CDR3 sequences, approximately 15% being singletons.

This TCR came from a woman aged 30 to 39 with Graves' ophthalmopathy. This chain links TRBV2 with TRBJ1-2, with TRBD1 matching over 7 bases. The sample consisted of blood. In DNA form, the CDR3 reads TGTGCCAGCAGGGGGGACAGTATTTATGGCTACACCTTC. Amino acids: CASRGDSIYGYTF.